The rows below give T cell receptor beta chains drawn from one sample of a study of T-cell reconstitution after alpha-beta-depleted transplantation in children. MiXCR, applied by TCRdb to the PCR reads, yields one record per CDR3 protein. Here the sample spans approximately 630,000 distinct CDR3 sequences, about an eighth being singletons. This material consisted of PBMCs, taken before TCRalphabeta/CD19-depleted stem cell transplant. The receptors were gathered from a girl aged 2 to 10 with congenital amegakaryocytic thrombocytopenia, due to receive a stem cell transplant. Each CDR3 is given with its conserved first and last residue. Fields, in order: D gene, clone size, V gene, CDR3 protein. The D gene is left open where the match is weak. Clone size appears in some rows only: once, few, many, or a class for an expanded clone.

>.|many|TRBV5-1
CASTYGETGELFF
>.|many|TRBV6-1
CASSQTRITYEQYF
>TRBD2|many|TRBV3-1
CASSPGGRSYNEQFF
>TRBD2|few|TRBV29-1
CSVGLTSGSNQETQYF
>.|few|TRBV20-1
CSAVRDSPRETQYF
>.|many|TRBV20-1
CSSTRSFLEDEQFF
>.|many|TRBV12-3/TRBV12-4
CASSLGVFEQYF
>TRBD2|few|TRBV5-1
CASSRSSGSHEQYF
>.|many|TRBV6-1
CASSEARTVYGISGNTIYF
>TRBD1|.|TRBV12-3/TRBV12-4
CASSSHRGLNTGELFF
>.|many|TRBV5-1
CASSLKKKIPSTDTQYF
>.|many|TRBV15
CATSGIDGLNEKLFF
>.|.|TRBV5-1
CASSLEGKRDEQYF
>.|few|TRBV3-1
CASSRLSGVEDTQYF
>TRBD1|few|TRBV7-3
CASSFTGDHEQYF
>.|few|TRBV30
CAWVLGDRHTDTQYF
>.|many|TRBV10-3
CAISGYNQGETQYF
>.|many|TRBV20-1
CSANQVVAAYNEQFF
>TRBD2|many|TRBV7-9
CASSLYPSGYEQYF
>TRBD2|many|TRBV5-1
CASSLAKPTSGRTTYNEQFF
>.|many|TRBV5-1
CASSSSGWGIHEQYF
>.|few|TRBV20-1
CSANYPRDGSDEQYF
>.|many|TRBV5-6
CASRSPWGDTQYF
>.|many|TRBV5-4
CASSLKGGTDTQYF
>.|many|TRBV7-2
CASNLLEHEQFF
>.|few|TRBV7-6
CASSLVGPGEGEAGNEQFF
>TRBD2|few|TRBV4-1
CASSQVWTSGSYNEQFF
>.|few|TRBV14
CASSLLGTGSTNIQYF
>TRBD2|many|TRBV27
CASSSAPSGVITDTQYF
>.|few|TRBV12-3/TRBV12-4
CASRGGRGQGYEQFF
>TRBD2|many|TRBV12-3/TRBV12-4
CASRATGMASGRADEQFF
>.|.|TRBV5-5
CASSFLSGSYTDTQYF
>.|.|TRBV20-1
CSARGAWADVAGNIQYF
>TRBD1|few|TRBV20-1
CSARQLGQGKNIQYF
>.|.|TRBV29-1
CSVQGALNTEAFF
>TRBD1|many|TRBV12-3/TRBV12-4
CASSPVEGARNGELFF
>TRBD2|few|TRBV10-3
CAISDAGGPSYNEQFF
>TRBD2|many|TRBV5-1
CATKRTSGTDTQYF
>.|few|TRBV3-1
CASSQDLDPGANNEQFF
>.|once|TRBV5-1
CVSSLDMESPLHF
>TRBD1|few|TRBV20-1
CSAAGQGTVIQYF
>TRBD2|few|TRBV11-2
CASTHPSGLATNTGELFF
>.|many|TRBV7-9
CASSRGGSDTQYF
>.|.|TRBV2
CASRDGQPTDTQYF
>TRBD2|.|TRBV7-6
CASSFITGTSGAADEQYF
>.|many|TRBV10-3
CAISDQDFIYEQYF
>.|few|TRBV29-1
CSVEPGGPGEQYF
>.|few|TRBV11-1
CASSLGGAGISGANVLTF
>TRBD1|.|TRBV5-1
CASGQTGTGETQYF
>.|many|TRBV6-1
CASRARGGQTYNEQFF
>TRBD2|.|TRBV6-1
CANSDIGWTSGNKQYF
>.|many|TRBV4-2
CASSPASYDNEQFF
>.|many|TRBV12-3/TRBV12-4
CASSSAAFEETQYF
>.|few|TRBV7-9
CASSLPILENEQYF
>.|many|TRBV7-9
CASSLTAATNEKLFF
>.|.|TRBV10-3
CAISESGGNPYF
>.|once|TRBV5-1
CASSLGGPGGHPTTYNEQFF
>TRBD2|many|TRBV15
CATSREPREGVHTDTQYF
>.|many|TRBV20-1
CSAPSGNQETQYF
>TRBD2|many|TRBV5-1
CASSFGLAEYEQYF